The rows below give T cell receptor beta chains drawn from one sample of a study of blood T cell repertoires in COVID-19. Using immunoSEQ multiplex PCR, the repertoire was profiled, and TCRdb retains in-frame clones only, with some absent. The profile covers over 400,000 clones, with 70% to 90% appearing a single time and approximately 3% taken by the ten largest. Sequenced input: peripheral blood. The receptors originated from a human donor in a cohort sampled during active COVID-19. Both conserved end residues are part of each CDR3. The D gene is left open where the match is weak. Clone size is given for some rows only: seen once, a few or many times, or a class if the clone is expanded.

once,TRBV18,.,TRBJ1-2,14,TGTGCCAGCTCACCGGCAGGCCTTAACTATGGCTACACCTTC,CASSPAGLNYGYTF
.,TRBV27,TRBD2,TRBJ2-1,17,TGTGCCAGCAGTTCCCCTAGCGGGAGAGACCCCTACAATGAGCAGTTCTTC,CASSSPSGRDPYNEQFF
.,TRBV7-9,.,TRBJ1-5,14,TGTGCCAGCAGCTTAGACAGGGCCGATCAGCCCCAGCATTTT,CASSLDRADQPQHF
.,TRBV27,TRBD1,TRBJ1-1,14,TGTGCCAGCAGTTCTAATACAGGGGTAGCTGAAGCTTTCTTT,CASSSNTGVAEAFF
.,TRBV19,.,TRBJ2-7,12,TGTGCCAGTAGTATTTCTGTTGACGAGCAGTACTTC,CASSISVDEQYF
.,TRBV5-5,.,TRBJ1-4,14,TGTGCCAGCAGCTTGACGGGAACTAATGAAAAACTGTTTTTT,CASSLTGTNEKLFF
.,TRBV5-6,.,TRBJ1-2,15,TGTGCCAGCAGCCATGCGGACGGGAGAACGGCTGGCTACACCTTC,CASSHADGRTAGYTF
many,TRBV6-4,.,TRBJ2-6,15,TGTGCCAGCAGTGACTCTCAGGAAGGGGCCAACGTCCTGACTTTC,CASSDSQEGANVLTF
.,TRBV19,.,TRBJ2-1,15,TGTGCCAGTAGTACAGAACCCGGGACTCATCCTGAGCAGTTCTTC,CASSTEPGTHPEQFF
.,TRBV5-4,.,TRBJ2-2,15,TGTGCCAGCAGCTTCCCAGGGGCGAACACCGGGGAGCTGTTTTTT,CASSFPGANTGELFF
.,TRBV7-9,TRBD2,TRBJ2-1,17,TGTGCCAGCAGCCCCTTAATGACTAGCACCCTCGAACATGAGCAGTTCTTC,CASSPLMTSTLEHEQFF
.,TRBV11-2,.,TRBJ1-2,14,TGTGCCAGCAGCTTAGCAGGGAGGGAGTATGGCTACACCTTC,CASSLAGREYGYTF
.,TRBV11-2,.,TRBJ1-4,13,TGTGCCAGCAGCTTAGGTCGTAATGAAAAACTGTTTTTT,CASSLGRNEKLFF
few,TRBV5-1,.,TRBJ2-7,13,TGCGCCAGCAGCTTGGAAGGAGCGTACGAGCAGTACTTC,CASSLEGAYEQYF
few,TRBV29-1,TRBD1,TRBJ1-2,11,TGCAGCGTTACAGACAGGGGCGGCTACACCTTC,CSVTDRGGYTF
.,TRBV28,.,TRBJ2-5,13,TGTGCCAGCAGTCCCGGGGGTCAAGAGACCCAGTACTTC,CASSPGGQETQYF
.,TRBV20-1,.,TRBJ2-1,15,TGCAGTGCTAGTAGCCCTAGCCGAGGCCAGTTTAGGCAGTTCTTC,CSASSPSRGQFRQFF
few,TRBV9,.,TRBJ2-7,15,TGTGCCAGCAGCGTATCAGGCAGGGGAAGTGGGGAGCAGTACTTC,CASSVSGRGSGEQYF
.,TRBV5-6,.,TRBJ1-5,14,TGTGCCAGCAGCTTGGGACATACGGATCAGCCCCAGCATTTT,CASSLGHTDQPQHF
.,TRBV3-1/TRBV3-2,.,TRBJ1-2,15,TGTGCCAGCAGCCTCCTGGCGCAGGGCAACTATGGCTACACCTTC,CASSLLAQGNYGYTF
once,TRBV19,TRBD2,TRBJ2-7,13,TGTGCCAGTAGTGCATTGGGACTAGCGGGAGTGAACTTC,CASSALGLAGVNF
.,TRBV5-4,.,TRBJ1-1,12,TGTGCCAGCAGCTCCAGGAACACTGAAGCTTTCTTT,CASSSRNTEAFF
few,TRBV19,.,TRBJ1-1,14,TGTGCCAGTAGCCGACTGAATAAGAACACTGAAGCTTTCTTT,CASSRLNKNTEAFF
.,TRBV30,.,TRBJ2-6,13,TGTGCCTGGAGTAAAACAGGGGCCAACGTCCTGACTTTC,CAWSKTGANVLTF
.,TRBV2,TRBD1,TRBJ2-5,13,TGTGCCAGCAGTCCAGGGGGCCAAGAGACCCAGTACTTC,CASSPGGQETQYF
few,TRBV7-3,.,TRBJ1-2,13,TGTGCCAGCAGCTTCTCAGGGGATCAAGGCTACACCTTC,CASSFSGDQGYTF
.,TRBV7-2,.,TRBJ2-3,14,TGTGCCAGCAGCTCAGACAGATTCACAGATACGCAGTATTTT,CASSSDRFTDTQYF
.,TRBV7-9,TRBD2,TRBJ2-2,15,TGTGCCAGCAGTCTCGCCGCTAGCGGGGCCGGGGAGCTGTTTTTT,CASSLAASGAGELFF
once,TRBV5-4,TRBD1,TRBJ1-1,16,TGTGCCAGCAGCCGCGGAGGGGGCAACATGAACACTGAAGCTTTCTTT,CASSRGGGNMNTEAFF
.,TRBV2,TRBD1,TRBJ1-3,15,TGTGCCAGCACTAGAAACAGGGGGCCGGGAAACACCATATATTTT,CASTRNRGPGNTIYF
.,TRBV18,TRBD1,TRBJ2-7,16,TGTGCCAGCTCACCACGAAGACAGGGTGTAGAGAACGAGCAGTACTTC,CASSPRRQGVENEQYF
.,TRBV3-1/TRBV3-2,TRBD2,TRBJ2-3,17,TGTGCCAGCAGCCACCTTGATAGGGGAGGGCCGTCAGATACGCAGTATTTT,CASSHLDRGGPSDTQYF
.,TRBV6-2/TRBV6-3,.,TRBJ1-5,16,TGTGCCAGCAGTATGTGGGGCCGTGGTAGCAATCAGCCCCAGCATTTT,CASSMWGRGSNQPQHF
.,TRBV7-8,.,TRBJ1-1,13,TGTGCCATCAAGGACAGCCCAAACACTGAAGCTTTCTTT,CAIKDSPNTEAFF
many,TRBV5-1,.,TRBJ2-3,16,TGCGCCAGCAGCCTGGGTATTGGACTTAGCACAGATACGCAGTATTTT,CASSLGIGLSTDTQYF
.,TRBV28,.,TRBJ1-4,13,TGTGCCAGCAGTCGCGGGCCGCCTGAAAAACTGTTTTTT,CASSRGPPEKLFF
.,TRBV6-1,.,TRBJ1-2,14,TGTGCCAGCAGTGAAGCTTCAGGGCCCCAGGAGTACACCTTC,CASSEASGPQEYTF
.,TRBV7-2,.,TRBJ2-6,15,TGTGCCAGCAGCCCTTACTTCTCTGGGGCCAACGTCCTGACTTTC,CASSPYFSGANVLTF
once,TRBV27,TRBD2,TRBJ2-1,14,TGTGCCAGCAGTCTGCGGACTAGACAGAATGAGCAGTTCTTC,CASSLRTRQNEQFF